Below, one TCR beta chain is given with its context. The data stem from a study of blood T cell repertoires in COVID-19. Generated by immunoSEQ multiplex PCR, the TCRdb table keeps only in-frame clones and is missing some. The sample lists approximately 240,000 clones, approximately 79% seen once, with roughly 4.2% in the top ten. Germline lookup yields CDR1 MNHEY and CDR2 SVGAGI. The CDR3 runs 13 residues. V was trimmed by 10 bases and J by 6 bases, leaving 13 bases between them. Material: peripheral blood. This clonotype was sampled from a woman aged 40-49 years with active or convalescent COVID-19. This chain joins TRBV6-5 and TRBJ1-6, with a tentative D call TRBD1 (6 bases). CDR3 bases: TGTGCCACCCGTCGGGGGGCTAATTCACCCCTCCACTTT. Its translation: CATRRGANSPLHF.